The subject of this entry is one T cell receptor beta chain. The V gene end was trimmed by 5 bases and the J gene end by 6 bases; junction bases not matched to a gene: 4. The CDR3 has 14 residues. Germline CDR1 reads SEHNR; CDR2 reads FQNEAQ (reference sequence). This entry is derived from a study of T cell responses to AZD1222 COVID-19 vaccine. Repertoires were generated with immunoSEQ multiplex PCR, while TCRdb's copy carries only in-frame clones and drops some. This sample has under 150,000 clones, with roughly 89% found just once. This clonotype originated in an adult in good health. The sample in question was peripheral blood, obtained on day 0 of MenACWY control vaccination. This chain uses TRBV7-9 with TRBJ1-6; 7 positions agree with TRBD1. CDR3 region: CASSPQGGNSPLHF. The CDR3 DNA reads TGTGCCAGCAGCCCCCAGGGGGGTAATTCACCCCTCCACTTT.